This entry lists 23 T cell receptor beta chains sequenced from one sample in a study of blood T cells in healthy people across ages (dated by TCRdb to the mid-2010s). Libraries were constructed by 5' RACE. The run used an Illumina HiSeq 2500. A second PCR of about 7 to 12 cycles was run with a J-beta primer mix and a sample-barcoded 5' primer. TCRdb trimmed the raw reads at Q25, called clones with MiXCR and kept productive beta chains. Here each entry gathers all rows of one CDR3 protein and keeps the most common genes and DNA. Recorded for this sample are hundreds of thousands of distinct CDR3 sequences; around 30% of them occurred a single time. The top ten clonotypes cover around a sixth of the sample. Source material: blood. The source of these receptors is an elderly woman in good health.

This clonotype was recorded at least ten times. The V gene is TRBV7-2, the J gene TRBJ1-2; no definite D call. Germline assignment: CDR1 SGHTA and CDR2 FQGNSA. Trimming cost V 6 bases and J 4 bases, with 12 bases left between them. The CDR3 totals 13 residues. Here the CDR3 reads CASSPPESYGYTF. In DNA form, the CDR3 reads TGTGCCAGCAGTCCCCCCGAGTCCTATGGCTACACCTTC.

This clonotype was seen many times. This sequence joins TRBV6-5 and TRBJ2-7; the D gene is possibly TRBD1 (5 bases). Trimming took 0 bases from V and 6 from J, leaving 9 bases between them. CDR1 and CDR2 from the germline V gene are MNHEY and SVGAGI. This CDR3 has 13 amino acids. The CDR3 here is CASSYSQGSEQYF. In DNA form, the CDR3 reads TGTGCCAGCAGTTACTCTCAGGGTTCCGAGCAGTACTTC.

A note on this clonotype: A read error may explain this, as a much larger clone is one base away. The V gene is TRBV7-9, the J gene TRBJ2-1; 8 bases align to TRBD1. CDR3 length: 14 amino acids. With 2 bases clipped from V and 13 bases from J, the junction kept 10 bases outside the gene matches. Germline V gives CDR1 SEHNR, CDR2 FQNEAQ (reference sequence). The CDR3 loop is CASSLMQGAETQFF. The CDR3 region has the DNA TGTGCCAGCAGCTTAATGCAGGGGGCCGAGACCCAGTTCTTC.

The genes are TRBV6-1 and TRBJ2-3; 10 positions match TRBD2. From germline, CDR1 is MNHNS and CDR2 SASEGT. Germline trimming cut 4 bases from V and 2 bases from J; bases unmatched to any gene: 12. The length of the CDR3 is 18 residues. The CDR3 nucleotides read TGTGCCAGCAGTGGATTAGCGGGGGGCACCCGATTCACAGATACGCAGTATTTT. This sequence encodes CASSGLAGGTRFTDTQYF.

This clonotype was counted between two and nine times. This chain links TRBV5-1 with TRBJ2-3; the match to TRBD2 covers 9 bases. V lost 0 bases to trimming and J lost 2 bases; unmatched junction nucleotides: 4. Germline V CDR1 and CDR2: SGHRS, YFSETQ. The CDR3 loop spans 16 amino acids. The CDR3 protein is CASSLGLAADTDTQYF. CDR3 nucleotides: TGCGCCAGCAGCTTGGGACTAGCGGCCGACACAGATACGCAGTATTTT.

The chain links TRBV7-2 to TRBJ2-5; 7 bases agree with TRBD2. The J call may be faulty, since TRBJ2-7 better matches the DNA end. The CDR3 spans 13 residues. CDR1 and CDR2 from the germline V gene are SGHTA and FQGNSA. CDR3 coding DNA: TGTGCCAGCACCGGGACTACCCTCTGCGAGCAGTACTTC. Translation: CASTGTTLCEQYF.

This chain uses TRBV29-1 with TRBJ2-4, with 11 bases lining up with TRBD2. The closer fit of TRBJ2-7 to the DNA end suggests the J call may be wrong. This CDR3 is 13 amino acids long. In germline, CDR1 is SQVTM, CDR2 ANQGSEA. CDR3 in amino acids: CSVKTSGTAEQYF. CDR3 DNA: TGCAGCGTCAAGACTAGCGGGACCGCCGAGCAGTACTTC.

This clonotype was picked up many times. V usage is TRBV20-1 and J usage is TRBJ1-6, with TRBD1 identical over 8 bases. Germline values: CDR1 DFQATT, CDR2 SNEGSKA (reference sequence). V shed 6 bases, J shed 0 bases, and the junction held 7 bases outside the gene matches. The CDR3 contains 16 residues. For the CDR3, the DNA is TGCAGTGCATACCACAGGGGGTACTCCTATAATTCACCCCTCCACTTT. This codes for CSAYHRGYSYNSPLHF.

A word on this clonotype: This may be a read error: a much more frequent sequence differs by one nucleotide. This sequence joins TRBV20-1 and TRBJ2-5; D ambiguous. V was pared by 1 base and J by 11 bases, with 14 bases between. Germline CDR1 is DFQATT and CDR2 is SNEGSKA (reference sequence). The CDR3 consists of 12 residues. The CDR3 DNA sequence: TGCAGTGCTAGAGCCTTACTGAATGAGCAGTACTTC. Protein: CSARALLNEQYF.

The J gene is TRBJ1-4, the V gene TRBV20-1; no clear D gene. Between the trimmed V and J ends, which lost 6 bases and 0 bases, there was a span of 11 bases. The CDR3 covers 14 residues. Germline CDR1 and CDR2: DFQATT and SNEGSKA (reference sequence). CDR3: CSAPSTTTNEKLFF. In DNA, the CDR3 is TGCAGTGCCCCATCAACTACAACTAATGAAAAACTGTTTTTT.

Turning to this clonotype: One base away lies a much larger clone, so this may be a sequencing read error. In DNA, the CDR3 is TGTGCCGGCAGCTCATCGGGACTAGCGGGGGGAATGAGTGAGCAGTTCTTC. Translating gives CAGSSSGLAGGMSEQFF. J is TRBJ2-1 and V is TRBV7-9; TRBD2 aligns across 15 bases. The length of the CDR3 is 17 residues. Per germline, CDR1 SEHNR and CDR2 FQNEAQ (reference sequence).

The CDR3 spells CASSFERGDRGRISYGYTF. As DNA, the CDR3 is TGCGCCAGCAGCTTTGAAAGGGGGGACAGGGGGCGAATATCCTATGGCTACACCTTC. This chain links TRBV5-1 with TRBJ1-2, with TRBD1 matching over 12 bases. CDR1 and CDR2 from the germline V gene are SGHRS and YFSETQ. The junction had 15 bases not matched to a gene; V was cut back by 2 bases and J by 4 bases. This CDR3 contains 19 residues. The full variable domain, with the rest looked up from reference TRBV5-1 and TRBJ1-2, is KAGVTQTPRYLIKTRGQQVTLSCSPISGHRSVSWYQQTPGQGLQFLFEYFSETQRNKGNFPGRFSGRQFSNSRSEMNVSTLELGDSALYLCASSFERGDRGRISYGYTFGSGTRLTVV.

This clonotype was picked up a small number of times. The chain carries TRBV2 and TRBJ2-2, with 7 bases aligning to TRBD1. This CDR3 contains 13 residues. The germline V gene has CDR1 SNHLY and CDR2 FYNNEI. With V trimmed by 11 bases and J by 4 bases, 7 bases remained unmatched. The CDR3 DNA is TGTGCCGGAGGACAGGAGAGCACCGGGGAGCTGTTTTTT. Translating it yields CAGGQESTGELFF.

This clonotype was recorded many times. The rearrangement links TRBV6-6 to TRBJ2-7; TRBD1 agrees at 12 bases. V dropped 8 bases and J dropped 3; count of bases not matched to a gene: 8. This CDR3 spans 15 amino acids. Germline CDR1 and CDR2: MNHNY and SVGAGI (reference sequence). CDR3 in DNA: TGTGCCAGCTTCGGGACAGGGGGCCCTGGCTACGAGCAGTACTTC. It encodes CASFGTGGPGYEQYF.

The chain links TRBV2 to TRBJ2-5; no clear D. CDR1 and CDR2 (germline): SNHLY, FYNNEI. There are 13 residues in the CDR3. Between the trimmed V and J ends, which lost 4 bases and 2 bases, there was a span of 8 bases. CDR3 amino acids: CASSGELQETQYF. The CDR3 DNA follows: TGTGCCAGCAGTGGAGAACTGCAAGAGACCCAGTACTTC.

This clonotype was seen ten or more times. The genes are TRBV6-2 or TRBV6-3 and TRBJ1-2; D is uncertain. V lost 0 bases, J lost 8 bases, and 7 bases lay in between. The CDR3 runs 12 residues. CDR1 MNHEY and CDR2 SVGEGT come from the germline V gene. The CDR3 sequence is CASSYSQLGYTF. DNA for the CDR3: TGTGCCAGCAGTTACTCCCAGCTAGGCTACACCTTC.

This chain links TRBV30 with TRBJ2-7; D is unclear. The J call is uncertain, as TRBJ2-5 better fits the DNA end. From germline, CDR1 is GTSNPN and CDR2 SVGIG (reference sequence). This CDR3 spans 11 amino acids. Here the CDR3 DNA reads TGTGCCTGGACGCCTGTGGAGACCCAGTACTTC. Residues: CAWTPVETQYF.

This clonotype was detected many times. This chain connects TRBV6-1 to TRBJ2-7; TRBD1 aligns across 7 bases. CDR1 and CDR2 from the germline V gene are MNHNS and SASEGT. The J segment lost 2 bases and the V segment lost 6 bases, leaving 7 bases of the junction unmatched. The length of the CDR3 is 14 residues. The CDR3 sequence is CASRPGQITYEQYF. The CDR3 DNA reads TGTGCCAGCAGACCGGGACAGATTACCTACGAGCAGTACTTC.

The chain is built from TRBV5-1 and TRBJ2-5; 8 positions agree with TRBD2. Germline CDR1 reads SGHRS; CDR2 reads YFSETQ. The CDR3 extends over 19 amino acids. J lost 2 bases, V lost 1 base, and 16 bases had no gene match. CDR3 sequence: CASSLRGSGASFKQETQYF. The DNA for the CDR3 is TGCGCCAGCAGCTTGCGGGGTAGCGGGGCCTCGTTTAAACAAGAGACCCAGTACTTC.

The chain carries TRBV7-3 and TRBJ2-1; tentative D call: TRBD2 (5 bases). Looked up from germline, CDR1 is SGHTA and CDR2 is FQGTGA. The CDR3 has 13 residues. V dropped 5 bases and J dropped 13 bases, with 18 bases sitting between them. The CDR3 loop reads CASSPTRALGQFF. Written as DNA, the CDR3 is TGTGCCAGCAGCCCAACCCGAGCACTAGGCCAGTTCTTC.

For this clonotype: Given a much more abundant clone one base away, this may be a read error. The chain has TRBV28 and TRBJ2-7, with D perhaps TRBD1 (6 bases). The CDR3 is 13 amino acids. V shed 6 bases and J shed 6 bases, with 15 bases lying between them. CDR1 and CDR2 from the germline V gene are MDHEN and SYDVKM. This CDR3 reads CASSPGQQVEQYF. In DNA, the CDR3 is TGTGCCAGCAGCCCTGGACAGCAGGTCGAGCAGTACTTC.

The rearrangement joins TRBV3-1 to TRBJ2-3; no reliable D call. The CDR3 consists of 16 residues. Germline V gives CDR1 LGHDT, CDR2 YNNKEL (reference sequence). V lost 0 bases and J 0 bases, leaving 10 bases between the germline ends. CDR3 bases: TGTGCCAGCAGCCAAGAGGCAAACCCTAGCACAGATACGCAGTATTTT. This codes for CASSQEANPSTDTQYF.

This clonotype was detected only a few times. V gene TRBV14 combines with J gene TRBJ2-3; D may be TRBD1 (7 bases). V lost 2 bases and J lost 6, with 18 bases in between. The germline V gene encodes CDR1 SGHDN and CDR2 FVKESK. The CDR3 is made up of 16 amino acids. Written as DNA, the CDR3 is TGTGCCAGCAGCCAACCGGGACAGCGGGCAGGCGATACGCAGTATTTT. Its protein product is CASSQPGQRAGDTQYF.